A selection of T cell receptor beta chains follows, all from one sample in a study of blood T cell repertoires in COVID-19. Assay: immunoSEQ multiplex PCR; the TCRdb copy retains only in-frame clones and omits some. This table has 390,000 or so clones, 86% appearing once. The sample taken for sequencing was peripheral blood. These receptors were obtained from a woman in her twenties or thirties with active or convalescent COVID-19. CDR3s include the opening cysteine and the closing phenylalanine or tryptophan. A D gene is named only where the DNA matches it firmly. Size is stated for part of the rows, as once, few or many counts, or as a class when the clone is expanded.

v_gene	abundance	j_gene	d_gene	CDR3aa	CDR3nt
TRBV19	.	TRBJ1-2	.	CASSIDGGALGYTF	TGTGCCAGTAGTATAGACGGCGGAGCACTGGGCTACACCTTC
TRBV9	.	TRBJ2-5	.	CASSVGQGRETQYF	TGTGCCAGCAGCGTAGGCCAGGGTCGAGAGACCCAGTACTTC
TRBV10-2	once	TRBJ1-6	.	CASSDKAGESPLHF	TGCGCCAGCAGTGATAAGGCCGGGGAATCACCCCTCCACTTT
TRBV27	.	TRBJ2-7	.	CASSLSAGSPWYEQYF	TGTGCCAGCAGTTTATCAGCAGGATCCCCCTGGTACGAGCAGTACTTC
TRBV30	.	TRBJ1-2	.	CAWSPINAQVPKGYTF	TGTGCCTGGAGTCCTATTAACGCACAGGTGCCAAAGGGCTACACCTTC
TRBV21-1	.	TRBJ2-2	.	CASSGLAGIAQNTGELFF	TGTGCCAGCAGCGGGCTAGCGGGAATAGCACAGAACACCGGGGAGCTGTTTTTT
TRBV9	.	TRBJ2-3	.	CASSLRTGADTQYF	TGTGCCAGCAGCTTACGGACCGGGGCAGATACGCAGTATTTT
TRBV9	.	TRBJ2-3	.	CASSVDGDTQYF	TGTGCCAGCAGCGTAGACGGAGATACGCAGTATTTT
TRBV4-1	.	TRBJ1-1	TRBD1	CASSQEGTGGSEAFF	TGCGCCAGCAGCCAAGAAGGGACAGGAGGCTCTGAAGCTTTCTTT
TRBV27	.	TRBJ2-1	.	CASMRGLAEYNEQFF	TGTGCCAGCATGCGGGGGCTAGCGGAATACAATGAGCAGTTCTTC
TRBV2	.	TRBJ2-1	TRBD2	CATAYGSGGYNEQFF	TGTGCCACCGCTTACGGTAGCGGGGGGTACAATGAGCAGTTCTTC
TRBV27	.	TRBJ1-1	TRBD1	CASSRTGWATEAFF	TGTGCCAGTTCCCGGACAGGATGGGCCACTGAAGCTTTCTTT
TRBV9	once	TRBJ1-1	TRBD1	CASSASPGTGLKEYTEAFF	TGTGCCAGCAGCGCAAGTCCCGGGACAGGGCTCAAGGAGTACACTGAAGCTTTCTTT
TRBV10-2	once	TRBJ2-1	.	CASSEFGSRSNNEQFF	TGCGCCAGCAGTGAGTTCGGCTCGCGGAGTAACAATGAGCAGTTCTTC
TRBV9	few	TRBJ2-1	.	CASSVGINEQFF	TGTGCCAGCAGCGTAGGTATCAATGAGCAGTTCTTC
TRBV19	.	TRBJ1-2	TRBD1	CASNRRQGDSLRDGYTF	TGTGCCAGTAATAGGAGACAGGGTGATTCGTTACGTGATGGCTACACCTTC
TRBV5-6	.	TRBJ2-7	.	CASSLGATGTSYEQYF	TGTGCCAGCAGCTTGGGAGCGACAGGGACTTCCTACGAGCAGTACTTC
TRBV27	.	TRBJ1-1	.	CASSLDWGQTEAFF	TGTGCCAGCAGTTTAGATTGGGGCCAAACTGAAGCTTTCTTT
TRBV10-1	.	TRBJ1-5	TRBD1	CASSLGDRARSNQPQHF	TGCGCCAGCAGCCTAGGAGACAGGGCTCGGAGCAATCAGCCCCAGCATTTT
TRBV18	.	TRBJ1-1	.	CASSPPVSRNTEAFF	TGTGCCAGCTCACCACCTGTCAGTCGAAACACTGAAGCTTTCTTT
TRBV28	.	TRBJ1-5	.	CASIQGQSNQPQHF	TGTGCCAGCATCCAGGGGCAGAGCAATCAGCCCCAGCATTTT
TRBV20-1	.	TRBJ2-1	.	CSASDSYNEQFF	TGCAGTGCTAGTGACTCTTACAATGAGCAGTTCTTC
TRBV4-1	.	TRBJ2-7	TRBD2	CASSQDPAGGSYEQYF	TGCGCCAGCAGCCAAGATCCGGCGGGAGGGTCCTACGAGCAGTACTTC
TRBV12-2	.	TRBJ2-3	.	CASRPRTSGETAHTDTQYF	TGTGCAAGTCGCCCGCGGACTAGCGGGGAAACCGCGCACACAGATACGCAGTATTTT
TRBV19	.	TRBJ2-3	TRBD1	CASRWMGQGTDTQYF	TGTGCCAGTAGGTGGATGGGACAGGGCACAGATACGCAGTATTTT
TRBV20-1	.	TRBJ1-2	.	CSARGLYGYTF	TGCAGTGCTAGAGGACTCTATGGCTACACCTTC
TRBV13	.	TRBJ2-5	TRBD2	CASSLTSGRFETQYF	TGTGCCAGCAGCCTGACTAGCGGGAGGTTTGAGACCCAGTACTTC
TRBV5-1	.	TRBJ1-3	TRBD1	CASSLQTGASSGNTIYF	TGCGCCAGCAGCTTACAGACAGGGGCGAGCTCTGGAAACACCATATATTTT
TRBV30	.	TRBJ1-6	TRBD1	CAWSYLMTGSDNSPLHF	TGTGCCTGGAGTTACCTAATGACAGGGTCGGATAATTCACCCCTCCACTTT
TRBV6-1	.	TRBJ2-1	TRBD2	CASSEVGAGGRYNEQFF	TGTGCCAGCAGTGAAGTGGGAGCGGGGGGGCGTTACAATGAGCAGTTCTTC
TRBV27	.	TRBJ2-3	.	CASSLSSRSVITDTQYF	TGTGCCAGCAGTTTATCAAGTCGTTCAGTTATCACAGATACGCAGTATTTT
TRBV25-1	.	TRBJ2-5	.	CASVGEATQYF	TGTGCCAGCGTAGGGGAGGCGACCCAGTACTTC
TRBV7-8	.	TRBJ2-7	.	CASSWGQYNKQYF	TGTGCCAGCAGCTGGGGGCAGTATAACAAGCAGTACTTC
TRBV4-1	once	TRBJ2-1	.	CASSRLTEALYNEQFF	TGCGCCAGCAGCCGCTTAACTGAGGCCCTTTACAATGAGCAGTTCTTC
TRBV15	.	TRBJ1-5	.	CATSRDPSSRNQPQHF	TGTGCCACCAGCAGAGATCCCAGCTCCAGGAATCAGCCCCAGCATTTT
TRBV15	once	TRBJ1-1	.	CATSRKIGAGIPWTEAFF	TGTGCCACCAGCAGAAAGATTGGCGCAGGGATTCCTTGGACTGAAGCTTTCTTT
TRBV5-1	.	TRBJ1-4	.	CASSVADTLGAHEKLFF	TGCGCCAGCAGCGTGGCGGACACCCTAGGAGCCCATGAAAAACTGTTTTTT
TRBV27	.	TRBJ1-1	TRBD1	CASSLDRGLMNTEAFF	TGTGCCAGCAGTTTAGACAGGGGCCTCATGAACACTGAAGCTTTCTTT
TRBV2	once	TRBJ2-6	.	CARRDSGANVLTF	TGTGCCAGAAGAGACTCTGGGGCCAACGTCCTGACTTTC
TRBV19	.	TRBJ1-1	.	CASNQGSGTEAFF	TGTGCCAGTAACCAGGGGTCGGGGACTGAAGCTTTCTTT
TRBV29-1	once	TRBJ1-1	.	CSANRPGTLVSEAFF	TGCAGCGCAAATCGACCAGGGACATTAGTATCTGAAGCTTTCTTT
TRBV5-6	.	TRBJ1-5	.	CASSLPGSNQPQHF	TGTGCCAGCAGCTTGCCAGGGAGCAATCAGCCCCAGCATTTT
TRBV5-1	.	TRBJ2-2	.	CASSGGQGGTGELFF	TGCGCCAGCAGCGGAGGACAGGGAGGGACCGGGGAGCTGTTTTTT
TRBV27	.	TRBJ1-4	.	CASSSPIGEGYEKLFF	TGTGCCAGCAGTTCCCCCATTGGTGAGGGATATGAAAAACTGTTTTTT